The clone carrying this T cell receptor (beta chain) was seen a few times. Antigen specificity is unknown. These data originate in a study of cytomegalovirus exposure and HLA in healthy donors. Study-wide results and limits: In vitro work confirmed that a few CMV-associated chains recognize CMV antigens. A later analysis appeared to link common viral pathogens to several of the most significant clusters.

The PCR employed 60 Vbeta primers together with 13 Jbeta primers. Assay: immunoSEQ multiplex PCR; the TCRdb copy retains only in-frame clones and omits some. The sample includes around 99,000 clones, approximately 84% of them seen just once. CDR1 ENHRY and CDR2 SYGVKD come from the germline V gene. The CDR3 length is 14 residues. V trimming: 7 bases; J trimming: 6 bases; junction bases outside the gene matches: 9. Material for sequencing was PBMCs. This receptor was identified in a man in his thirties or forties in good health and CMV-seronegative. The chain joins TRBV10-3 to TRBJ1-5, with TRBD1 matching over 7 bases. CDR3 bases: TGTGCCATCAACGGCTCAGGGGGAGGTCAGCCCCAGCATTTT. Its protein is CAINGSGGGQPQHF.